This paragraph covers one T cell receptor beta chain sequence. The antigen is unknown. The data derive from a study of cytomegalovirus exposure and HLA in healthy donors. As for the study in general: Just over 80% of 398 genotyped donors fell in the Caucasian-associated ancestry cluster. General study points: For most subjects, TCR beta sequences were reported to predict HLA-A and HLA-B alleles with accuracy. When analyzed later, a missense DCLRE1C variant was found to be linked to TCR beta V- and J-gene trimming. Later, an analysis showed that TCR beta chains associated with HLA were more clonally expanded than others that were equally common.

Vbeta (60) and Jbeta (13) primers were used in the PCR. This table comes from immunoSEQ multiplex PCR, and its TCRdb copy is limited to in-frame clones, with some not included. Here the sample spans 150,000 to 200,000 clones, 80% to 85% being singletons. The CDR3 is 13 amino acids. Germline CDR1 SGDLS, CDR2 YYNGEE. V gave up 4 bases and J gave up 8 bases; unmatched junction bases: 7. Sequenced input: PBMCs. This clonotype was sampled from a woman aged 40 to 49 in good health and CMV-seronegative. This chain uses TRBV9 with TRBJ1-2; TRBD1 agrees at 8 bases. The CDR3 bases are TGTGCCAGCAGCCTGGACAGGGTAGGCGGCTACACCTTC. It translates to CASSLDRVGGYTF. Full variable domain (missing parts from reference TRBV9 and TRBJ1-2): DSGVTQTPKHLITATGQRVTLRCSPRSGDLSVYWYQQSLDQGLQFLIQYYNGEERAKGNILERFSAQQFPDLHSELNLSSLELGDSALYFCASSLDRVGGYTFGSGTRLTVV.